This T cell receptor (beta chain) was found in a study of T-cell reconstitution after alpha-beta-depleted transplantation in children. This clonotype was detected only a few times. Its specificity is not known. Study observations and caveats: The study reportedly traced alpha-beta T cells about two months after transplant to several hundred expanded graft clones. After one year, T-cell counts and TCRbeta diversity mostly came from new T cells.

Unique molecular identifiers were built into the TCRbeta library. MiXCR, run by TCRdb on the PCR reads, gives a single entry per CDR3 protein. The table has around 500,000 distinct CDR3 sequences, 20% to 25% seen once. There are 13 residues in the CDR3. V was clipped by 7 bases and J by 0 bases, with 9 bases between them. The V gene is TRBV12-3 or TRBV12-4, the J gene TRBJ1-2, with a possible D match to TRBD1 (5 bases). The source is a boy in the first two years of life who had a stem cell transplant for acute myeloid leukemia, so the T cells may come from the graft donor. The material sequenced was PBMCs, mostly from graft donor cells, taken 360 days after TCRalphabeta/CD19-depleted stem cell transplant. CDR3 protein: CASTAGTNYGYTF. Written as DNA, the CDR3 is TGTGCCAGCACGGCAGGGACTAACTATGGCTACACCTTC.